This passage covers 25 T cell receptor beta chains from one sample sequenced in a study of identical twins. MiXCR, run by TCRdb on the 5' RACE reads, gives a single entry per CDR3 protein. The sample holds hundreds of thousands of distinct CDR3 sequences, 9% to 15% seen once. This sample was shared with a second study, whose subject was yellow fever vaccine responses in identical twins.

Material for sequencing was PBMCs. The receptors were sampled from a woman in her late teens or twenties in good health.

This clonotype was picked up a small number of times. The rearrangement links TRBV7-9 to TRBJ1-2, with D possibly matching TRBD1 (5 bases). The V end was cut by 5 bases, the J end by 8 bases, with 18 bases between. There are 14 residues in the CDR3. Germline V gene data show CDR1 as SEHNR and CDR2 as FQNEAQ (reference sequence). This CDR3 reads CASSPQGGAWGYTF. The DNA of the CDR3 is TGTGCCAGCAGCCCCCAAGGAGGGGCCTGGGGCTACACCTTC.

The chain is built from TRBV20-1 and TRBJ1-2; 9 bases are a match to TRBD1. The V and J ends lost 0 bases and 7 bases, in that order; junction bases with no gene match: 6. This CDR3 has 14 amino acids. CDR1 DFQATT and CDR2 SNEGSKA come from the germline V gene (reference sequence). CDR3 protein: CSAREGQGSLGYTF. The DNA for the CDR3 is TGCAGTGCTAGAGAGGGACAGGGAAGTCTTGGCTACACCTTC.

In this sample, this clonotype turned up many times. The gene calls are TRBV27 and TRBJ1-1; possible D gene TRBD1, 5 bases. This CDR3 is 15 amino acids long. The V gene's germline CDR1 is MNHEY and CDR2 SMNVEV (reference sequence). Trimming shortened V by 2 bases and J by 0 bases, and 10 bases separated the two germline ends. Written as DNA, the CDR3 is TGTGCCAGCAGTTTAGGGGCCTATATGAACACTGAAGCTTTCTTT. Translation gives CASSLGAYMNTEAFF.

The chain joins TRBV28 to TRBJ2-3; 9 nucleotides line up with TRBD2. The CDR3 is 14 residues long. Germline V gene sequence: CDR1 MDHEN, CDR2 SYDVKM. The V segment lost 5 bases and the J segment 10 bases; nucleotides outside the gene matches: 10. The CDR3 sequence is CASSRGTSPPAQYF. The CDR3 DNA is TGTGCCAGCAGTCGGGGGACTAGCCCTCCGGCGCAGTATTTT.

V and J are TRBV7-3 and TRBJ1-6; the D gene is possibly TRBD1 (5 bases). The germline CDR1 and CDR2 sequences are SGHTA and FQGTGA. V dropped 0 bases and J dropped 7 bases, with 10 bases sitting between them. The CDR3 is 15 residues long. CDR3 sequence reads: CASSLTGTANSPLHF. The CDR3 DNA reads TGTGCCAGCAGCTTAACCGGGACGGCAAATTCACCCCTCCACTTT.

V gene TRBV3-1 combines with J gene TRBJ2-4; D perhaps matches TRBD1 (6 bases). The CDR3 is 13 amino acids. V lost 4 bases and J lost 4, with 8 bases in between. Germline V lookup: CDR1 LGHDT, CDR2 YNNKEL (reference sequence). CDR3 DNA: TGTGCCAGCAGCCGACAGGAGAAAAACATTCAGTACTTC. It codes for CASSRQEKNIQYF.

The DNA for the CDR3 is TGTGCCAGCAGTATGGGACGCCAAGAGACCCAGTACTTC. Translation gives CASSMGRQETQYF. The rearrangement joins TRBV12-3 or TRBV12-4 to TRBJ2-5; possibly TRBD1 or TRBD2 for D (5 bases each). This CDR3 contains 13 residues. V was trimmed by 5 bases and J by 1 base, leaving 8 bases between them.

The table lists this clonotype with many counts. The chain carries TRBV7-9 and TRBJ2-1; D call uncertain. Germline V gives CDR1 SEHNR, CDR2 FQNEAQ (reference sequence). The CDR3 totals 11 residues. The V end lost 7 bases, the J end lost 6 bases, and 7 bases lay between the germline ends. The CDR3 DNA sequence: TGTGCCAGCACCGAGGCCAATGAGCAGTTCTTC. Its translation is CASTEANEQFF.

There are many counts of this clonotype. The chain joins TRBV20-1 to TRBJ2-1; D not certain. The germline CDR1 and CDR2 sequences are DFQATT and SNEGSKA (reference sequence). CDR3 length: 13 residues. V lost 0 bases and J 1 base, leaving 4 bases between the germline ends. DNA of the CDR3: TGCAGTGCTAGAGAATGGTCCTACAATGAGCAGTTCTTC. This sequence encodes CSAREWSYNEQFF.

This clonotype appeared a few times. The rearrangement uses TRBV12-3 or TRBV12-4 and TRBJ1-5; TRBD1 matches at 8 bases. V lost 3 bases, J lost 4 bases, and 8 bases stayed unmatched. CDR3 length: 16 residues. The CDR3, as DNA: TGTGCCAGCAGTTTGGACAGGGTGGCCCTTAATCAGCCCCAGCATTTT. It is translated as CASSLDRVALNQPQHF.

V and J are TRBV6-1 and TRBJ1-5; TRBD1 might be the D (5 bases). Looked up from germline, CDR1 is MNHNS and CDR2 is SASEGT. V dropped 4 bases and J dropped 5 bases, with 9 bases sitting between them. This CDR3 region has 13 residues. CDR3 sequence: CASSVRGDQPQHF. DNA for the CDR3: TGTGCCAGCAGTGTTAGGGGTGATCAGCCCCAGCATTTT.

This clonotype was seen a handful of times. V usage is TRBV20-1 and J usage is TRBJ1-4; D ambiguous. The V and J ends lost 3 bases and 8 bases respectively, with 7 bases between them. The germline V gene encodes CDR1 DFQATT and CDR2 SNEGSKA (reference sequence). The CDR3 sequence is 11 residues long. The CDR3 here is CSARRGEKLFF. The CDR3 bases are TGCAGTGCTAGGAGAGGAGAAAAACTGTTTTTT.

This clonotype showed up just a few times. The CDR3 DNA reads TGTGCCAGCAGTTTAAGGGGGAGGGGCTCCGGCACAGATACGCAGTATTTT. Its translation: CASSLRGRGSGTDTQYF. The gene calls are TRBV28 and TRBJ2-3, with a weak D call TRBD2 (7 bases). V gave up 2 bases and J gave up 1 base, with 16 bases separating them. CDR1 is MDHEN and CDR2 is SYDVKM in the germline V gene. The CDR3 extends over 17 amino acids. Full variable domain (rest looked up from reference TRBV28 and TRBJ2-3): DVKVTQSSRYLVKRTGEKVFLECVQDMDHENMFWYRQDPGLGLRLIYFSYDVKMKEKGDIPEGYSVSREKKERFSLILESASTNQTSMYLCASSLRGRGSGTDTQYFGPGTRLTVL.

The chain links TRBV4-1 to TRBJ2-1; 7 nucleotides align to TRBD2. This CDR3 contains 16 residues. Looked up from germline, CDR1 is MGHRA and CDR2 is YSYEKL. V lost 1 base to trimming and J lost 10 bases; unmatched junction nucleotides: 13. CDR3: CASSQAASGAFKEQFF. DNA of the CDR3: TGCGCCAGCAGCCAAGCCGCTAGCGGAGCTTTCAAGGAGCAGTTCTTC.

The CDR3 here is CASSLEDPSYNEQFF. The CDR3 DNA reads TGCGCCAGCAGCTTGGAGGACCCCTCCTACAATGAGCAGTTCTTC. V usage is TRBV5-1 and J usage is TRBJ2-1; D remains ambiguous. The ends were cut back, 0 bases at V and 0 bases at J, with 7 bases in the middle. The CDR3 totals 15 residues. From germline, CDR1 is SGHRS and CDR2 YFSETQ.

This clonotype occurred a few times. This rearrangement joins TRBV3-1 to TRBJ2-1; 7 bases align to TRBD1. From germline, CDR1 is LGHDT and CDR2 YNNKEL (reference sequence). CDR3 length equals 15 residues. V trimming: 0 bases; J trimming: 3 bases; junction bases outside the gene matches: 2. The CDR3 bases are TGTGCCAGCAGCCAAGAGGGGACAGTCTACAATGAGCAGTTCTTC. This sequence encodes CASSQEGTVYNEQFF.

The chain has TRBV20-1 and TRBJ2-5; the match to TRBD1 covers 7 bases. After removal of 6 bases from V and 1 base from J, the junction contained 11 bases not matched to a gene. From germline, CDR1 is DFQATT and CDR2 SNEGSKA (reference sequence). The CDR3 spans 15 residues. The CDR3 region has the DNA TGCAGTGCCAAGGGGGCGACGGTAGGCCAAGAGACCCAGTACTTC. This codes for CSAKGATVGQETQYF.

V usage is TRBV9 and J usage is TRBJ2-2, with a tentative D call TRBD2 (6 bases). Germline V CDR1 and CDR2: SGDLS, YYNGEE. The CDR3 has 16 residues. V was pared by 3 bases and J by 6 bases, with 18 bases between. The CDR3 nucleotides read TGTGCCAGCAGCGGGGAGACTGGGGGGACCGCCGGGGAGCTGTTTTTT. Residues: CASSGETGGTAGELFF.

J is TRBJ2-1 and V is TRBV5-8; weak D call: TRBD2 (6 bases). Germline loops: CDR1 SGHTS, CDR2 YDEGEE. Trimming cost V 7 bases and J 4 bases, with 18 bases left between them. The CDR3 length is 15 residues. The CDR3 DNA reads as TGTGCCAGCGGACCGGGAGTTCGTTTATACAATGAGCAGTTCTTC. Protein sequence: CASGPGVRLYNEQFF.

This clonotype was observed a few times. V and J are TRBV4-2 and TRBJ2-7, with TRBD1 matching 9 bases. V trimming: 5 bases; J trimming: 2 bases; junction bases outside the gene matches: 10. Per germline, CDR1 LGHNA and CDR2 YNFKEQ. This CDR3 has 16 amino acids. The CDR3 loop reads CASSNPSGTGTYEQYF. The CDR3 region has the DNA TGTGCCAGCAGCAACCCCTCGGGGACAGGGACCTACGAGCAGTACTTC.

The chain links TRBV11-2 to TRBJ2-7; the D is unclear. The CDR3 covers 18 residues. Germline values: CDR1 SGHAT, CDR2 FQNNGV. V was pared by 7 bases and J by 0 bases, with 25 bases between. The DNA of the CDR3 is TGTGCCAGCACCCTACGCAGTCATTCCTCATATTACTCCTACGAGCAGTACTTC. This sequence encodes CASTLRSHSSYYSYEQYF.

This chain joins TRBV12-3 or TRBV12-4 and TRBJ2-1; 12 bases are shared with TRBD2. V gave up 5 bases and J gave up 6 bases; unmatched junction bases: 14. The CDR3 contains 18 residues. The CDR3 DNA reads as TGTGCCAGCAGTCGTCAGCTAGCGGGAGGGCCTGGGGTCAATGAGCAGTTCTTC. It codes for CASSRQLAGGPGVNEQFF.

This clonotype showed up just a few times. CDR3 nucleotide sequence: TGTGCCAGCAGTTTTTCAGGGGATAATGCTGAAGCTTTCTTT. This codes for CASSFSGDNAEAFF. This rearrangement joins TRBV12-3 or TRBV12-4 to TRBJ1-1, with D tentatively TRBD1 (6 bases). CDR3 length: 14 residues. V gave up 3 bases and J gave up 6 bases, with 14 bases separating them.

The rearrangement uses TRBV7-9 and TRBJ2-2, with 7 bases aligning to TRBD2. The CDR3 sequence is 17 residues long. After removal of 4 bases from V and 5 bases from J, the junction contained 13 bases not matched to a gene. Germline V gives CDR1 SEHNR, CDR2 FQNEAQ (reference sequence). This CDR3 is CASSSGILSGATGELFF. DNA for the CDR3: TGTGCCAGCAGCTCAGGGATCTTGAGCGGGGCGACCGGGGAGCTGTTTTTT. Using reference TRBV7-9 and TRBJ2-2 for the parts outside the CDR3, the full variable domain is DTGVSQNPRHKITKRGQNVTFRCDPISEHNRLYWYRQTLGQGPEFLTYFQNEAQLEKSRLLSDRFSAERPKGSFSTLEIQRTEQGDSAMYLCASSSGILSGATGELFFGEGSRLTVL.

This clonotype was seen a few times. The genes are TRBV7-9 and TRBJ2-1; 7 nucleotides align to TRBD2. The CDR3 extends over 15 amino acids. Per the germline V gene, CDR1 is SEHNR and CDR2 is FQNEAQ (reference sequence). V lost 1 base and J lost 4; bases outside the gene matches: 4. The CDR3 DNA reads as TGTGCCAGCAGCTTAGTCGCTAGCGGATACAATGAGCAGTTCTTC. It is translated as CASSLVASGYNEQFF. Variable domain in full (rest from reference TRBV7-9 and TRBJ2-1): DTGVSQNPRHKITKRGQNVTFRCDPISEHNRLYWYRQTLGQGPEFLTYFQNEAQLEKSRLLSDRFSAERPKGSFSTLEIQRTEQGDSAMYLCASSLVASGYNEQFFGPGTRLTVL.